This entry is about one TCR beta chain. What it recognizes is unknown. This sample stems from a study of vaccination effects on CD4 cells after COVID-19. Libraries were prepared by immunoSEQ multiplex PCR; TCRdb keeps only in-frame clonotypes and omits some of them. The table shows just over 20,000 clones, with roughly 70% occurring only once. Trimming cost V 1 base and J 0 bases, with 12 bases left between them. This CDR3 is 16 amino acids long. Per the germline V gene, CDR1 is KGHSH and CDR2 is LQKENI. Viral peptide pool expansion of antigen-specific CD4+ T cells preceded sequencing in the ViraFEST assay. Having been cultured for approximately ten days, the cells underwent CD4+ T cell isolation. No vaccinee had earlier SARS-CoV-2 infection, and nucleocapsid antibodies were negative.

Sequencing was performed on CD4+ T cells from PBMCs cultured with HCoV-229E spike peptides, taken before COVID-19 vaccination. The chain is built from TRBV18 and TRBJ1-1, with a weak D call TRBD1 (6 bases). This sequence originates from a human donor who received a COVID-19 vaccine. For the CDR3, the DNA is TGTGCCAGCTCACCACAGGGGACAATCATGAACACTGAAGCTTTCTTT. As protein: CASSPQGTIMNTEAFF.